These 17 T cell receptor beta chains originate from one sample sequenced in a study of blood T cell repertoires in COVID-19. Profiling relied on immunoSEQ multiplex PCR, and the TCRdb table lists in-frame clones only, not all of them. The sample carries more than 300,000 clones, nearly 90% recorded once. Sequences were obtained from peripheral blood. These receptors were obtained from a middle-aged woman with COVID-19, enrolled during active disease.

The CDR3 sequence is CASSRGTGGGYTF. The CDR3 nucleotides are TGCGCCAGCAGCCGAGGGACAGGGGGTGGCTACACCTTC. This chain links TRBV4-1 with TRBJ1-2; 11 bases fit TRBD1. Germline CDR1 is MGHRA and CDR2 is YSYEKL. With V trimmed by 4 bases and J by 7 bases, 2 bases remained unmatched. This CDR3 is 13 amino acids long.

This sequence joins TRBV5-1 and TRBJ2-5; 8 nucleotides line up with TRBD2. The germline V gene has CDR1 SGHRS and CDR2 YFSETQ. The CDR3 has 15 amino acids. Trimming removed 0 bases from V and 2 bases from J; junction bases left unmatched: 3. The CDR3 protein is CASSLDPSGQETQYF. As DNA, the CDR3 is TGCGCCAGCAGCTTGGATCCTAGCGGGCAAGAGACCCAGTACTTC.

This clone was observed once. The rearrangement joins TRBV6-5 to TRBJ1-5, with 7 nucleotides matching TRBD1. Germline V lookup: CDR1 MNHEY, CDR2 SVGAGI. This CDR3 has 14 residues. Trimming removed 5 bases from V and 6 bases from J; junction bases left unmatched: 7. For the CDR3, the DNA is TGTGCCAGCAGTACTTCCACAGGGGTTCAGCCCCAGCATTTT. It specifies CASSTSTGVQPQHF.

The rearrangement links TRBV19 to TRBJ1-6, with no clear D. The V and J ends lost 2 bases and 6 bases respectively, with 11 bases between them. This CDR3 spans 15 amino acids. CDR1 is LNHDA, CDR2 SQIVND, per germline (reference sequence). The CDR3 coding sequence is TGTGCCAGTAGTATATACACAGAGCTTAATTCACCCCTCCACTTT. Translated: CASSIYTELNSPLHF.

V usage is TRBV4-2 and J usage is TRBJ2-1; a possible D gene is TRBD2 (8 bases). V dropped 0 bases and J dropped 0 bases, with 21 bases sitting between them. This CDR3 is built from 20 residues. Germline assignment: CDR1 LGHNA and CDR2 YNFKEQ. The CDR3 here is CASSQDWDSGGASSYNEQFF. The CDR3 nucleotides are TGTGCCAGCAGCCAAGATTGGGACAGCGGGGGCGCCAGCTCCTACAATGAGCAGTTCTTC.

This clone appeared once. The gene calls are TRBV7-9 and TRBJ1-6, with TRBD1 matching over 7 bases. CDR1 and CDR2 from the germline V gene are SEHNR and FQNEAQ (reference sequence). The CDR3 loop spans 15 amino acids. V lost 6 bases and J lost 5; bases outside the gene matches: 7. In DNA, the CDR3 is TGTGCCAGCAGGGCCGGGACAGCCAATAATTCACCCCTCCACTTT. Translated, it gives CASRAGTANNSPLHF.

The genes are TRBV6-6 and TRBJ1-2, with TRBD1 identical over 9 bases. The CDR3 is made up of 16 amino acids. Germline V CDR1 and CDR2: MNHNY, SVGAGI (reference sequence). V dropped 5 bases and J dropped 0; count of bases not matched to a gene: 7. The CDR3: CASSRTDRGANYGYTF. CDR3 DNA: TGTGCCAGCAGTCGGACGGACAGGGGAGCTAACTATGGCTACACCTTC.

The rearrangement uses TRBV19 and TRBJ1-1, with no clear D. This CDR3 comprises 14 residues. Trimming removed 6 bases at V and 0 bases at J, with 11 bases between. CDR1 is LNHDA, CDR2 SQIVND, per germline (reference sequence). CDR3 protein: CASRIRSMNTEAFF. Written as DNA, the CDR3 is TGTGCCAGTAGGATACGAAGCATGAACACTGAAGCTTTCTTT.

The chain employs TRBV5-1 and TRBJ1-3, with a possible D match to TRBD1 (5 bases). V was clipped by 4 bases and J by 0 bases, with 14 bases between them. CDR1 SGHRS and CDR2 YFSETQ come from the germline V gene. The length of the CDR3 is 16 residues. The CDR3: CASSTRDGRSGNTIYF. Written as DNA, the CDR3 is TGCGCCAGCAGCACGCGGGACGGACGCTCTGGAAACACCATATATTTT.

The gene calls are TRBV5-1 and TRBJ1-1, with D perhaps matching TRBD1 (5 bases). CDR3 length equals 13 residues. The germline V and J ends were trimmed by 4 bases and 3 bases, with 10 bases remaining between them. Germline assignment: CDR1 SGHRS and CDR2 YFSETQ. The CDR3 spells CASSTDRDTEAFF. DNA for the CDR3: TGCGCCAGCAGCACCGACAGAGACACTGAAGCTTTCTTT.

The chain recombines TRBV4-3 with TRBJ1-6, with unresolved D. The germline CDR1 and CDR2 sequences are LGHNA and YSLEER. This CDR3 has 18 residues. V lost 0 bases, J lost 0 bases, and 12 bases lay in between. The CDR3 loop is CASSQDLGSSSYNSPLHF. In nucleotides, the CDR3 is TGCGCCAGCAGCCAAGATTTAGGGAGCAGCTCCTATAATTCACCCCTCCACTTT.

V usage is TRBV19 and J usage is TRBJ2-1; 7 bases are a match to TRBD2. The trim removed 4 bases at V and 3 bases at J, leaving 3 bases unmatched. Germline assignment: CDR1 LNHDA and CDR2 SQIVND (reference sequence). There are 14 residues in the CDR3. This chain's CDR3 is CASSSQRDYNEQFF. CDR3 bases: TGTGCCAGTAGTAGCCAGCGGGACTACAATGAGCAGTTCTTC.

This chain uses TRBV5-4 with TRBJ2-7, with D tentatively TRBD1 (5 bases). V was trimmed by 3 bases and J by 3 bases, leaving 7 bases between them. The CDR3 consists of 12 residues. CDR1 and CDR2 (germline): SGHNT, YYREEE (reference sequence). This CDR3 is CASSSQGYEQYF. The CDR3 DNA sequence: TGTGCCAGCAGCTCCCAGGGCTACGAGCAGTACTTC. Supplemented by reference TRBV5-4 and TRBJ2-7, the full variable domain reads ETGVTQSPTHLIKTRGQQVTLRCSSQSGHNTVSWYQQALGQGPQFIFQYYREEENGRGNFPPRFSGLQFPNYSSELNVNALELDDSALYLCASSSQGYEQYFGPGTRLTVT.

This clone was detected only a few times. CDR3 nucleotide sequence: TGTGCCAGCAGTTTGAAAACAGGGATACGGCCCCAGCATTTT. Its translation is CASSLKTGIRPQHF. This chain joins TRBV27 and TRBJ1-5; D possibly corresponds to TRBD1 (6 bases). The CDR3 length is 14 residues. V lost 3 bases to trimming and J lost 9 bases, with 15 bases between them. Looked up from germline, CDR1 is MNHEY and CDR2 is SMNVEV (reference sequence).

This chain uses TRBV7-9 with TRBJ2-3, with 8 bases matching TRBD1. Unmatched junction bases numbered 4, after V lost 4 bases and J lost 4 bases. Germline CDR1 is SEHNR and CDR2 is FQNEAQ (reference sequence). CDR3 length: 14 residues. This CDR3 reads CASSSSTGADTQYF. The CDR3 bases are TGTGCCAGCAGCTCCTCGACAGGGGCAGATACGCAGTATTTT.

The chain is built from TRBV18 and TRBJ2-5, with D possibly being TRBD2 (6 bases). The CDR3 runs to 15 residues. V lost 0 bases and J 3 bases, leaving 11 bases between the germline ends. The germline V gene encodes CDR1 KGHSH and CDR2 LQKENI. CDR3 sequence (DNA): TGTGCCAGCTCACCACCGAACAGGAGGGAAGAGACCCAGTACTTC. Translation: CASSPPNRREETQYF.

The chain uses TRBV9 and TRBJ2-1; weak D call: TRBD1 (5 bases). CDR1 SGDLS and CDR2 YYNGEE come from the germline V gene. This CDR3 is 14 amino acids long. V lost 0 bases and J 8 bases, leaving 12 bases between the germline ends. The CDR3 here is CASSVDPTGDEQFF. As DNA, the CDR3 is TGTGCCAGCAGCGTAGACCCTACAGGAGATGAGCAGTTCTTC.